This entry is about one T cell receptor (beta chain). These data belong to a study of blood T cell repertoires in COVID-19. Study details: The samples span acute and convalescent COVID-19 from the United States, Italy and Spain. PBMCs, B-cell-depleted T cells, or T cells were the source of the cDNA or gDNA that made up the material.

As processed by the authors: Reference gene primer amplification in the assay estimated nucleated cell counts. The protocol was immunoSEQ multiplex PCR, while the TCRdb copy is restricted to in-frame clones and leaves out a portion. Clone size and V and J calls were adopted from that table, with D and trimming inferred from the DNA. The data contain a few hundred thousand clones, around nine tenths of them singletons. This CDR3 region has 16 residues. Germline CDR1 SGHNT, CDR2 YYREEE (reference sequence). The ends lost 4 bases at V and 3 bases at J; junction bases unmatched: 6. The sequence was collected from a middle-aged woman who had recovered from COVID-19. The chain recombines TRBV5-4 with TRBJ2-1; 11 positions agree with TRBD2. The sample consisted of peripheral blood. This CDR3 is CASSPGGTSGYNEQFF. The CDR3 DNA reads TGTGCCAGCAGCCCGGGGGGGACTAGCGGCTACAATGAGCAGTTCTTC.